The table lists the clone carrying this TCR beta chain with many counts. CDR3 size: 15 residues. Germline V gene data show CDR1 as MNHEY and CDR2 as SMNVEV (reference sequence). V shed 3 bases and J 4 bases; nucleotides not matched to a gene: 9. Each molecule of TCR cDNA was tagged with one unique molecular identifier. Each CDR3 protein is one row after TCRdb ran MiXCR on the 5' RACE reads. The sample records about 120,000 distinct CDR3 sequences, 12% being singletons. The sample is drawn from a study of spatial heterogeneity in lung cancer. Study-level information: Sequenced follow-up PBMC samples came a median of around 2 years after resection, where available. Sequencing consistently turned up more beta-chain sequences than alpha-chain sequences.

Time point specified: blood at routine non-recurrence follow-up after resection. Sequencing covered unsorted whole RNA taken from tumor, nontumor lung or frozen PBMC. The source of this sequence is a male donor with early-stage non-small cell lung cancer. Here the sequenced sample was PBMCs, taken at follow-up. This chain connects TRBV27 to TRBJ2-7; 7 bases match TRBD1. CDR3 sequence (DNA): TGTGCCAGCAGTTTCGGCAGGGGGAACGAGTACGAGCAGTACTTC. It translates to CASSFGRGNEYEQYF.